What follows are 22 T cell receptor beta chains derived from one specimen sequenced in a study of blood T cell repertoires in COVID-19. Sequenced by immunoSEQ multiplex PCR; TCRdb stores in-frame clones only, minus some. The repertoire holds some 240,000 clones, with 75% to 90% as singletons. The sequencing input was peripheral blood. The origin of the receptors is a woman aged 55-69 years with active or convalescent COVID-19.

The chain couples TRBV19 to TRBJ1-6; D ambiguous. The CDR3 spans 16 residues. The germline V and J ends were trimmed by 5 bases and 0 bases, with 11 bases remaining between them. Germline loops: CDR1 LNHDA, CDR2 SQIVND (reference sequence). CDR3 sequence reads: CASSAAFSSYNSPLHF. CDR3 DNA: TGTGCCAGTAGTGCGGCCTTTAGCTCCTATAATTCACCCCTCCACTTT.

The CDR3 reads CASSFGQGNIGYTF. Written as DNA, the CDR3 is TGTGCCAGCAGTTTCGGGCAGGGTAATATCGGCTACACCTTC. The chain links TRBV28 to TRBJ1-2; D is possibly TRBD1 (5 bases). V lost 3 bases and J 8 bases, leaving 16 bases between the germline ends. CDR1 and CDR2 (germline): MDHEN, SYDVKM. This CDR3 is 14 amino acids long.

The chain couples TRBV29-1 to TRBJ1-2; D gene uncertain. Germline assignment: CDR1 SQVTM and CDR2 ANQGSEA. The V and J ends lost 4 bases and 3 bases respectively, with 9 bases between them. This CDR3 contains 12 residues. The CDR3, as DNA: TGCAGCGTTGTTAACAAAGACTATGGCTACACCTTC. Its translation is CSVVNKDYGYTF. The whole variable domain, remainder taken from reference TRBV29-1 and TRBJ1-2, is SAVISQKPSRDICQRGTSLTIQCQVDSQVTMMFWYRQQPGQSLTLIATANQGSEATYESGFVIDKFPISRPNLTFSTLTVSNMSPEDSSIYLCSVVNKDYGYTFGSGTRLTVV.

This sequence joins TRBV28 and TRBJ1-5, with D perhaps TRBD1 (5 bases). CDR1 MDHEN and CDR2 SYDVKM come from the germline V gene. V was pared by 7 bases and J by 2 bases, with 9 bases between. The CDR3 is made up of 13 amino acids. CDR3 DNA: TGTGCCAGCATCAGGGTGCGCAATCAGCCCCAGCATTTT. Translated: CASIRVRNQPQHF. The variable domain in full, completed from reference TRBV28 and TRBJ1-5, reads DVKVTQSSRYLVKRTGEKVFLECVQDMDHENMFWYRQDPGLGLRLIYFSYDVKMKEKGDIPEGYSVSREKKERFSLILESASTNQTSMYLCASIRVRNQPQHFGDGTRLSIL.

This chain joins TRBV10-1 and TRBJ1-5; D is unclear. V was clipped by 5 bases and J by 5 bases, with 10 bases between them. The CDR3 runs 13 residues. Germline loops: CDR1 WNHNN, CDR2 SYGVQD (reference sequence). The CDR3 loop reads CASSPSFDQPQHF. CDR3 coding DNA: TGCGCCAGCAGTCCCTCGTTTGATCAGCCCCAGCATTTT.

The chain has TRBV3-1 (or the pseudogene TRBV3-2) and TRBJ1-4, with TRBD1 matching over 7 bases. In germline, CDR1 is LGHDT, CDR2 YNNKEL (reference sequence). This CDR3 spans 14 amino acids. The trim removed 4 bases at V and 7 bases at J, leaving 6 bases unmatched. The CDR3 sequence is CASSPPGQAEKLFF. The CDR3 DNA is TGTGCCAGCAGCCCCCCCGGACAGGCTGAAAAACTGTTTTTT.

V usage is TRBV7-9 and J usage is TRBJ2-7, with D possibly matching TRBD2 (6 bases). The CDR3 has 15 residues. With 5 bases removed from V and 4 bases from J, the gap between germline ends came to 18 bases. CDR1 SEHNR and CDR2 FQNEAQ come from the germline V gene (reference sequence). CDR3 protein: CASSPRGEVGYEQYF. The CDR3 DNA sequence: TGTGCCAGCAGCCCCCGCGGGGAGGTAGGGTACGAGCAGTACTTC.

Here the CDR3 DNA reads TGTGCCAGCAGTACTACGCTATCTGAGAATGGCTACACCTTC. Protein: CASSTTLSENGYTF. This chain uses TRBV6-6 with TRBJ1-2; D not resolved. Germline CDR1 and CDR2: MNHNY and SVGAGI (reference sequence). The CDR3 is 14 amino acids. With 5 bases removed from V and 6 bases from J, the gap between germline ends came to 16 bases.

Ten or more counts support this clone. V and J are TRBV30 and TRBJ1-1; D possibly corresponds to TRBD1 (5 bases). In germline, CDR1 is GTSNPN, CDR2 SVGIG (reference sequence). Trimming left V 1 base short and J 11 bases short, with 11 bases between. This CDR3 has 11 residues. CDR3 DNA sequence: TGTGCCTGGAGTGCCCAGGGCTTCGCTTTCTTT. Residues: CAWSAQGFAFF.

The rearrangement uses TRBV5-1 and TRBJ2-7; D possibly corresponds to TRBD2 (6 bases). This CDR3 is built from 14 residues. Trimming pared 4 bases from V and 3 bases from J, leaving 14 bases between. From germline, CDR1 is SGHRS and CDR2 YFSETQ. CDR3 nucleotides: TGCGCCAGCAGCCCGGAGGGGAGTTACTACGAGCAGTACTTC. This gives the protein CASSPEGSYYEQYF.

The CDR3 nucleotides are TGTGCCAGCACCACTTCCGACGGAGCCTACGAGCAGTACTTC. It specifies CASTTSDGAYEQYF. The rearrangement joins TRBV2 to TRBJ2-7; D is undetermined. The CDR3 totals 14 residues. Germline V lookup: CDR1 SNHLY, CDR2 FYNNEI. V lost 7 bases and J lost 2, with 15 bases in between.

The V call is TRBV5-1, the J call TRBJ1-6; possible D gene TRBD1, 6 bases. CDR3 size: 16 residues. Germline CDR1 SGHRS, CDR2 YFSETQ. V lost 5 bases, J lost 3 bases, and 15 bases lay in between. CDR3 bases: TGCGCCAGCAGACTTATACAGGGTGACTATAATTCACCCCTCCACTTT. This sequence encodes CASRLIQGDYNSPLHF.

This chain's CDR3 is CASSLDLGRQPQHF. The CDR3 nucleotides are TGTGCCAGCAGCTTAGATCTGGGGAGGCAGCCCCAGCATTTT. J is TRBJ1-5 and V is TRBV11-2; D ambiguous. CDR1 SGHAT and CDR2 FQNNGV come from the germline V gene. The CDR3 has 14 amino acids. V lost 0 bases and J lost 7, with 10 bases in between. The full variable domain, rest sourced from reference TRBV11-2 and TRBJ1-5, is EAGVAQSPRYKIIEKRQSVAFWCNPISGHATLYWYQQILGQGPKLLIQFQNNGVVDDSQLPKDRFSAERLKGVDSTLKIQPAKLEDSAVYLCASSLDLGRQPQHFGDGTRLSIL.

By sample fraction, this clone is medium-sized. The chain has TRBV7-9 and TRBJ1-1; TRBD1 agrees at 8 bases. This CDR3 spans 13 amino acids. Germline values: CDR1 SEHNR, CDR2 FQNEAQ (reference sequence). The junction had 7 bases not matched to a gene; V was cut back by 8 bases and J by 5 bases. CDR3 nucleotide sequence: TGTGCCAGCTCCCAGGGGGCGAAAACTGAAGCTTTCTTT. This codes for CASSQGAKTEAFF.

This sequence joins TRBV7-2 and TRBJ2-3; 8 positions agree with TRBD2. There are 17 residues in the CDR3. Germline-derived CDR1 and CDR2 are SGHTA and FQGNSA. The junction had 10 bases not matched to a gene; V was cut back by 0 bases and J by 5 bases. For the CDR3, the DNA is TGTGCCAGCAGCTTAGCGCCCGGGGGGGGGCCAAAAGATACGCAGTATTTT. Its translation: CASSLAPGGGPKDTQYF. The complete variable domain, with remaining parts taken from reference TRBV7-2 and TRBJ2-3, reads GAGVSQSPSNKVTEKGKDVELRCDPISGHTALYWYRQSLGQGLEFLIYFQGNSAPDKSGLPSDRFSAERTGGSVSTLTIQRTQQEDSAVYLCASSLAPGGGPKDTQYFGPGTRLTVL.

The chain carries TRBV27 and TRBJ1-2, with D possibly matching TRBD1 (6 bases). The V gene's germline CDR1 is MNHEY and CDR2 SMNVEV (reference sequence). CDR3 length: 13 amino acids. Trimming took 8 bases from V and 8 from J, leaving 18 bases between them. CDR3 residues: CASRGGGVEGYTF. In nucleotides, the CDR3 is TGTGCCAGCCGTGGGGGCGGCGTCGAAGGCTACACCTTC.

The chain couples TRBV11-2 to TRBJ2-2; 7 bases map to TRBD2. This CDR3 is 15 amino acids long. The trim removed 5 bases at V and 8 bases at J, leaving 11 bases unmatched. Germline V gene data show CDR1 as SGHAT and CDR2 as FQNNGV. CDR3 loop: CASSREAGGMGELFF. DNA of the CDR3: TGTGCCAGCAGCCGGGAGGCAGGAGGGATGGGGGAGCTGTTTTTT.

The CDR3 DNA reads as TGTGCCAGCAGTTTACGAGGACAGGGATCTGAAGCTTTCTTT. Protein: CASSLRGQGSEAFF. J is TRBJ1-1 and V is TRBV28, with 8 positions matching TRBD1. Germline lookup yields CDR1 MDHEN and CDR2 SYDVKM. The CDR3 is 14 residues long. The V segment lost 2 bases and the J segment 6 bases; nucleotides outside the gene matches: 5.

The CDR3 bases are TGCGCCAGCAGCTTGGGCACAGGGGACACCGGGGAGCTGTTTTTT. Its protein product is CASSLGTGDTGELFF. The genes are TRBV5-1 and TRBJ2-2; 7 bases align to TRBD1. The junction had 2 bases not matched to a gene; V was cut back by 0 bases and J by 3 bases. From germline, CDR1 is SGHRS and CDR2 YFSETQ. There are 15 residues in the CDR3.

The CDR3 region is CASSPPRSPGSSFYGYTF. The CDR3 DNA reads as TGTGCCAGCAGCCCCCCTCGGAGCCCGGGGTCGTCCTTCTATGGCTACACCTTC. The chain carries TRBV7-9 and TRBJ1-2, with D uncertain. Per the germline V gene, CDR1 is SEHNR and CDR2 is FQNEAQ (reference sequence). The V and J ends lost 5 bases and 4 bases respectively, with 26 bases between them. The CDR3 loop spans 18 amino acids.

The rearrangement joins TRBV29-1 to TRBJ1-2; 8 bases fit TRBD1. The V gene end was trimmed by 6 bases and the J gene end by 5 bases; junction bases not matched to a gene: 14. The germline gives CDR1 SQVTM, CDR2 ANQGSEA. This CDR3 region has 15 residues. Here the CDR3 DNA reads TGCAGCGTCGACAAACCAGGACAGGGCCCTTATGGCTACACCTTC. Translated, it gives CSVDKPGQGPYGYTF.

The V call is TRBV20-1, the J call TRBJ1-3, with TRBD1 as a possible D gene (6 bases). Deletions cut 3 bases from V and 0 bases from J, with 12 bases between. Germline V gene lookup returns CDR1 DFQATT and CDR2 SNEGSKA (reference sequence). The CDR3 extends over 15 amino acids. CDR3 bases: TGCAGTGCTAGTGCAGGGGCCAGCTCTGGAAACACCATATATTTT. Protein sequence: CSASAGASSGNTIYF.